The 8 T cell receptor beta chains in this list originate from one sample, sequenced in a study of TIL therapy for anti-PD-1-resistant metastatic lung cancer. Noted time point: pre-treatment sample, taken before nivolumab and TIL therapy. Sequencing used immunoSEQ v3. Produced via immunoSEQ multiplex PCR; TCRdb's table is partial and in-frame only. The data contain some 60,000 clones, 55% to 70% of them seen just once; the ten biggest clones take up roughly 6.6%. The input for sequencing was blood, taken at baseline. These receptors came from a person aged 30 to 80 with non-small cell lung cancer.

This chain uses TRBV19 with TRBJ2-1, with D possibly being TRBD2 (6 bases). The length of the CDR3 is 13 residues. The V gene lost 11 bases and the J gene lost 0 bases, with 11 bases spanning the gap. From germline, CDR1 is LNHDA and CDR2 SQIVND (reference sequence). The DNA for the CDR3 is TGTGCCTGCGGGGAGAGCTCCTACAATGAGCAGTTCTTC. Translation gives CACGESSYNEQFF. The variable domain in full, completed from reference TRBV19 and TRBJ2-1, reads DGGITQSPKYLFRKEGQNVTLSCEQNLNHDAMYWYRQDPGQGLRLIYYSQIVNDFQKGDIAEGYSVSREKKESFPLTVTSAQKNPTAFYLCACGESSYNEQFFGPGTRLTVL.

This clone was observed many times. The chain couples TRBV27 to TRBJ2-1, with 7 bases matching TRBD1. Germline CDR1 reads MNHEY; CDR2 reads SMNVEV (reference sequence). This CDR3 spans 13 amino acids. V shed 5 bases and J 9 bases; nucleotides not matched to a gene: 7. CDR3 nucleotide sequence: TGTGCCAGCAGTCACACACAGGGGACTGAGCAGTTCTTC. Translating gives CASSHTQGTEQFF.

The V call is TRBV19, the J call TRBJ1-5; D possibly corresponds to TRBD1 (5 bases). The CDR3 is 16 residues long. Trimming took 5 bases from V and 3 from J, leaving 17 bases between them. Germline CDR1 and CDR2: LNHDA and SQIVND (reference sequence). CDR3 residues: CASSRLGQGVNQPQHF. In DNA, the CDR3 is TGTGCCAGTAGTCGGTTAGGGCAGGGAGTCAATCAGCCCCAGCATTTT.

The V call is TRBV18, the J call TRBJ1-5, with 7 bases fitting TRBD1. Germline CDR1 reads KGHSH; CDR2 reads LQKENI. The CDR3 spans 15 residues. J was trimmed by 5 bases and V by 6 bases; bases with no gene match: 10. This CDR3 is CASSQETGMDQPQHF. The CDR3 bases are TGTGCCAGCTCCCAGGAGACAGGGATGGATCAGCCCCAGCATTTT.

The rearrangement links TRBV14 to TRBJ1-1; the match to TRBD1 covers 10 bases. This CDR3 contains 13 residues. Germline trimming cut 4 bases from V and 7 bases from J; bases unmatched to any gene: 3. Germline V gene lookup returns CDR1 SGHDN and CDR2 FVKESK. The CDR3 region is CASSRQGASEAFF. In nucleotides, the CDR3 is TGTGCCAGCAGCCGACAGGGGGCAAGTGAAGCTTTCTTT.

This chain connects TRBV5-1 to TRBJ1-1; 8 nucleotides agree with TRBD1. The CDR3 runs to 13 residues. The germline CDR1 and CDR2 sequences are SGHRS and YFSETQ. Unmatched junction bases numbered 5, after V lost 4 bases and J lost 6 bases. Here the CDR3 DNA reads TGCGCCAGCAGCACAAGGACAGGGTCTGAAGCTTTCTTT. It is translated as CASSTRTGSEAFF. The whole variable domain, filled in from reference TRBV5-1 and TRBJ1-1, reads KAGVTQTPRYLIKTRGQQVTLSCSPISGHRSVSWYQQTPGQGLQFLFEYFSETQRNKGNFPGRFSGRQFSNSRSEMNVSTLELGDSALYLCASSTRTGSEAFFGQGTRLTVV.

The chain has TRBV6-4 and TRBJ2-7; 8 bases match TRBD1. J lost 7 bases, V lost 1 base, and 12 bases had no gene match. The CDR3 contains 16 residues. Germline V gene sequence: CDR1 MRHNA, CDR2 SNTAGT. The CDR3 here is CASSDLYGQGLGEQYF. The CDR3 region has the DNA TGTGCCAGCAGTGACTTATACGGACAGGGCTTGGGGGAGCAGTACTTC.

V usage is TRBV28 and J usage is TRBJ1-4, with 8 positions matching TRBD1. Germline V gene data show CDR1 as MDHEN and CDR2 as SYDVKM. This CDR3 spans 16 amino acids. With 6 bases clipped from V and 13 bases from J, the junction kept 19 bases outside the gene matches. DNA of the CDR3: TGTGCCAGCAGAACCGGGACAGGCCTCACCCCTGGGGGACTGTTTTTT. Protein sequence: CASRTGTGLTPGGLFF. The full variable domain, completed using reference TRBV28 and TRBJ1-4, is DVKVTQSSRYLVKRTGEKVFLECVQDMDHENMFWYRQDPGLGLRLIYFSYDVKMKEKGDIPEGYSVSREKKERFSLILESASTNQTSMYLCASRTGTGLTPGGLFFGSGTQLSVL.